This TCR beta chain was found in a study of blood T cells in healthy people across ages. The study, taken as a whole, reports: Diversity figures derived from one million T cells were judged to underestimate the true value. Both higher diversity and more naive CD4+ cells marked long-lived donors when set against aged donors.

There were at least 5.5 micrograms of total RNA extracted from every sample. Primed by a sample-barcoded 5' primer and a J-beta primer mix, a second PCR proceeded for about 7 to 12 cycles. Using its own MiXCR run on the 5' RACE reads, TCRdb lists one record per CDR3 protein. The data show around 1,900,000 distinct CDR3 sequences, with about two fifths seen just once and 20% to 25% held by the top ten. Concerning this clonotype itself: Its antigen is not known.

CDR3 length: 13 amino acids. CDR1 is SGHRS and CDR2 is YFSETQ in the germline V gene. This chain connects TRBV5-1 to TRBJ2-4, with D possibly called TRBD1 or TRBD2 (5 bases each). The DNA matches TRBJ2-7 better at its end, which makes the J call doubtful. This clonotype originated in a human donor in good health. Input material: blood. CDR3 DNA: TGCGCCAGCAGCTCAGGGAGTTGCCACGAGCAGTACTTC. Amino acids: CASSSGSCHEQYF.